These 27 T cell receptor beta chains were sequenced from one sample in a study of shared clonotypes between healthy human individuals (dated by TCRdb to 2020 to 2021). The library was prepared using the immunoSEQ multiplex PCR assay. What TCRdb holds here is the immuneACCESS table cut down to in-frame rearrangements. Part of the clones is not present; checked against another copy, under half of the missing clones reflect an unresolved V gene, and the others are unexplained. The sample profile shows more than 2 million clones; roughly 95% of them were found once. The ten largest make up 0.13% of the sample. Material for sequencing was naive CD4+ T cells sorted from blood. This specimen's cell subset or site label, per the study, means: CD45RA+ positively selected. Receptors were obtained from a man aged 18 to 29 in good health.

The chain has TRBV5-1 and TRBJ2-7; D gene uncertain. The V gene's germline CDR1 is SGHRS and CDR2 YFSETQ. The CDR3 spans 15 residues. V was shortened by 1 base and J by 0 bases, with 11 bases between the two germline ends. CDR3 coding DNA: TGCGCCAGCAGCTTGCCCAGCCACGACTCCTACGAGCAGTACTTC. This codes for CASSLPSHDSYEQYF. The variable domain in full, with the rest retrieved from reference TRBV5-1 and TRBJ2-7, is KAGVTQTPRYLIKTRGQQVTLSCSPISGHRSVSWYQQTPGQGLQFLFEYFSETQRNKGNFPGRFSGRQFSNSRSEMNVSTLELGDSALYLCASSLPSHDSYEQYFGPGTRLTVT.

CDR3: CASSPSPSRGFIYGYTF. The CDR3 nucleotides read TGTGCCAGCAGCCCTTCTCCGAGCAGGGGATTCATCTATGGCTACACCTTC. V gene TRBV7-2 combines with J gene TRBJ1-2; TRBD1 is a possible D gene (6 bases). The CDR3 is 17 residues long. V lost 5 bases and J lost 4, with 23 bases in between. The germline V gene encodes CDR1 SGHTA and CDR2 FQGNSA.

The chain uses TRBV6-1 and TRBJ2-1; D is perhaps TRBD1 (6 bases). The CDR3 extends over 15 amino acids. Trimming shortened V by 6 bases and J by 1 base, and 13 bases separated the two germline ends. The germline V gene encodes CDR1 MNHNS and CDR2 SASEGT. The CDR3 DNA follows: TGTGCCAGCAGGACACAGGGCTTATCCTACAATGAGCAGTTCTTC. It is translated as CASRTQGLSYNEQFF.

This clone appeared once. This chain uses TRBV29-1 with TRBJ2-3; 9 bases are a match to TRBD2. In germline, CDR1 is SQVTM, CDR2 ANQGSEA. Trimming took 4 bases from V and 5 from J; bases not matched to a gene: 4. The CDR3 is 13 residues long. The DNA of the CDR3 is TGCAGCGTTGGCGGGAGGGCCGTAGATACGCAGTATTTT. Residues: CSVGGRAVDTQYF.

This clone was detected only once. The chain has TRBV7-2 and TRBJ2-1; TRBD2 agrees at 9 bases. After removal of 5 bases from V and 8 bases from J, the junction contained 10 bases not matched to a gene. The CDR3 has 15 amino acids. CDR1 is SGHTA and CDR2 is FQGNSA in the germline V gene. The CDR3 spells CASSPLAGIMHEQFF. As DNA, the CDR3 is TGTGCCAGCAGCCCTCTAGCGGGAATCATGCATGAGCAGTTCTTC.

The CDR3, as DNA: TGTGCCAGCAGCTTAGGACGGCACGAGCAGTACTTC. Translation: CASSLGRHEQYF. V and J are TRBV11-3 and TRBJ2-7; D is ambiguous. The CDR3 loop spans 12 amino acids. Per the germline V gene, CDR1 is SGHNT and CDR2 is YENEEA. The ends were cut back, 1 base at V and 5 bases at J, with 6 bases in the middle. The complete variable domain, with remaining parts taken from reference TRBV11-3 and TRBJ2-7, reads EAGVVQSPRYKIIEKKQPVAFWCNPISGHNTLYWYLQNLGQGPELLIRYENEEAVDDSQLPKDRFSAERLKGVDSTLKIQPAELGDSAVYLCASSLGRHEQYFGPGTRLTVT.

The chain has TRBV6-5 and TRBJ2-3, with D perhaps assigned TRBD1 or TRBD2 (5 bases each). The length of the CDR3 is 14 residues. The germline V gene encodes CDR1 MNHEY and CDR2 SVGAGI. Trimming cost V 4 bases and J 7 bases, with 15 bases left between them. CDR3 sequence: CASSSGPGPNTQYF. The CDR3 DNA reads TGTGCCAGCAGTTCCGGGCCGGGGCCCAATACGCAGTATTTT.

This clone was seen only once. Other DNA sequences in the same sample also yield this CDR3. This CDR3 is CASSLEGPLGETQYF. CDR3 DNA sequence: TGCGCCAGCAGCTTGGAAGGACCTCTAGGAGAGACCCAGTACTTC. This chain links TRBV5-1 with TRBJ2-5; D unresolved. The CDR3 loop spans 15 amino acids. The V end lost 0 bases, the J end lost 4 bases, and 13 bases lay between the germline ends. CDR1 SGHRS and CDR2 YFSETQ come from the germline V gene.

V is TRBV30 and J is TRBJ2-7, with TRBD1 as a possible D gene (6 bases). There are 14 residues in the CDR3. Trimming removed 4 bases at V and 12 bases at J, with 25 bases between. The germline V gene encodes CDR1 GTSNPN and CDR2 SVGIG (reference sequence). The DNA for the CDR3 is TGTGCCTGGAACCCAAGAGGAAACAGGGATCTGCGGTACTTC. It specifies CAWNPRGNRDLRYF.

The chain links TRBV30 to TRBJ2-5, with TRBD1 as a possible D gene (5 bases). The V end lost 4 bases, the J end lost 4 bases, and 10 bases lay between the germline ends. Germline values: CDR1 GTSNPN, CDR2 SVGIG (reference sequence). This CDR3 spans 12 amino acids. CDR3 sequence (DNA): TGTGCCTGGACCAGTCAGGGAGAGACCCAGTACTTC. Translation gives CAWTSQGETQYF.

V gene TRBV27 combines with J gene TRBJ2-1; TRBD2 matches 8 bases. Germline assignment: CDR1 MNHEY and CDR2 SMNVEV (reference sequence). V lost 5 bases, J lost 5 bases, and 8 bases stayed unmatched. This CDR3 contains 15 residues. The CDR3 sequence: CASSPGTSNHNEQFF. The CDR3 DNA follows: TGTGCCAGCAGTCCCGGGACTAGTAACCACAATGAGCAGTTCTTC.

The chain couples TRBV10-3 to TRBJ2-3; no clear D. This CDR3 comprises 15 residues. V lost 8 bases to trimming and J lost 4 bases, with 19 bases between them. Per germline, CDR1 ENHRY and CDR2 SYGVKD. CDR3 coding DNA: TGTGCCATCCGCCCAGCCTCTGTTCTCCCAGATACGCAGTATTTT. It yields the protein CAIRPASVLPDTQYF.

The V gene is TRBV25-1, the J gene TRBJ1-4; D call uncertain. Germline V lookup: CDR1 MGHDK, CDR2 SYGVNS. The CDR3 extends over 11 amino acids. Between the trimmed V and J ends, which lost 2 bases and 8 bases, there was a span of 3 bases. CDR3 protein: CASSEIEKLFF. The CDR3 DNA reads TGTGCCAGCAGTGAAATCGAAAAACTGTTTTTT.

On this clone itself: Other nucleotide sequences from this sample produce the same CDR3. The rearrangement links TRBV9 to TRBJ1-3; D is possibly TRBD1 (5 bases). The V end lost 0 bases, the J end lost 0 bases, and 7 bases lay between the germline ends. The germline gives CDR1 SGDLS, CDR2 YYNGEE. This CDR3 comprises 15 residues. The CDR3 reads CASSVGDSSGNTIYF. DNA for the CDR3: TGTGCCAGCAGCGTAGGAGACAGCTCTGGAAACACCATATATTTT.

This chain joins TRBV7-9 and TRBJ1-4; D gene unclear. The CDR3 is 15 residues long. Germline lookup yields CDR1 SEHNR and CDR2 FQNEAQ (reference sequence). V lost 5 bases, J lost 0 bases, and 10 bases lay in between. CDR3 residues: CASSPGPPTNEKLFF. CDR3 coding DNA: TGTGCCAGCAGCCCGGGCCCACCAACTAATGAAAAACTGTTTTTT.

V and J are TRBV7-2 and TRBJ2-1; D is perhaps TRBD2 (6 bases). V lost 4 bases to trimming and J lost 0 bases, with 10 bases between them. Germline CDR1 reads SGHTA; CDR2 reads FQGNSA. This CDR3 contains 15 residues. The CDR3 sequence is CASSSDGSSYNEQFF. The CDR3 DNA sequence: TGTGCCAGCAGCTCGGACGGGAGCTCCTACAATGAGCAGTTCTTC. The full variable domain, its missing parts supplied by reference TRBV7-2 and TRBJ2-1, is GAGVSQSPSNKVTEKGKDVELRCDPISGHTALYWYRQSLGQGLEFLIYFQGNSAPDKSGLPSDRFSAERTGGSVSTLTIQRTQQEDSAVYLCASSSDGSSYNEQFFGPGTRLTVL.

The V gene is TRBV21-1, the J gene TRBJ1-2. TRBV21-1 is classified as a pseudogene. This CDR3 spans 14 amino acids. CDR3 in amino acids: CASVGSSSLEGYTF. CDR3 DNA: TGTGCCAGCGTTGGGAGTTCGAGCTTGGAGGGCTACACCTTC.

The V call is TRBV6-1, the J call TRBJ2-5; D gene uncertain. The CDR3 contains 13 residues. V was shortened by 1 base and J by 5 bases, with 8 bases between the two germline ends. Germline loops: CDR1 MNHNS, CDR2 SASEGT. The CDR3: CASSEDWVETQYF. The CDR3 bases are TGTGCCAGCAGTGAAGACTGGGTGGAGACCCAGTACTTC.

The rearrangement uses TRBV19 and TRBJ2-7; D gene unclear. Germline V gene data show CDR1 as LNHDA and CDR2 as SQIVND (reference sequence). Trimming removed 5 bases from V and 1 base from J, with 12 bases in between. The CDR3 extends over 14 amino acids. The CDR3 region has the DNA TGTGCCAGTAGTCTTCCAGGCCCTTCCTACGAGCAGTACTTC. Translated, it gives CASSLPGPSYEQYF.

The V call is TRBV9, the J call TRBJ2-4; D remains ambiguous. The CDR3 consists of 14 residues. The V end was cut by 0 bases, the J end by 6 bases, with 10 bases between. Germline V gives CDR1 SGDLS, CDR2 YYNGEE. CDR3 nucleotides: TGTGCCAGCAGCGTAGAACCGGGCCGAAACATTCAGTACTTC. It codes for CASSVEPGRNIQYF.

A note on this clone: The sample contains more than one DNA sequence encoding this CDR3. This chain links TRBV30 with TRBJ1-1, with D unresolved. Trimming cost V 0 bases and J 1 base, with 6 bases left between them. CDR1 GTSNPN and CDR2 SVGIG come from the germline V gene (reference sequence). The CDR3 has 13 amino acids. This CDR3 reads CAWSVQSNTEAFF. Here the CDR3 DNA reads TGTGCCTGGAGTGTTCAGTCGAACACTGAAGCTTTCTTT.

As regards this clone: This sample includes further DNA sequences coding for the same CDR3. CDR3 nucleotides: TGTGCCAGCAGTTACTCACAGGGAAGCACTGAAGCTTTCTTT. This encodes CASSYSQGSTEAFF. This rearrangement joins TRBV6-6 to TRBJ1-1, with D possibly TRBD1 on 6 matching bases. Between the trimmed V and J ends, which lost 0 bases and 4 bases, there was a span of 9 bases. CDR3 length equals 14 residues. Germline-derived CDR1 and CDR2 are MNHNY and SVGAGI (reference sequence).

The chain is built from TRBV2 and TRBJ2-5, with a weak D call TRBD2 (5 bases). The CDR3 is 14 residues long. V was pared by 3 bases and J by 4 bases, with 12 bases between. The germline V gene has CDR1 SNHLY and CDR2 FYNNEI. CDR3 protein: CASSEPPSRETQYF. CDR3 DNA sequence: TGTGCCAGCAGTGAGCCACCTAGCCGAGAGACCCAGTACTTC.

The CDR3 DNA sequence: TGTGCCAGCAGTACTCCAGGACAGGGACACTACGAGCAGTACTTC. It encodes CASSTPGQGHYEQYF. This sequence joins TRBV6-6 and TRBJ2-7; 8 nucleotides line up with TRBD1. The V gene end was trimmed by 5 bases and the J gene end by 3 bases; junction bases not matched to a gene: 9. This CDR3 comprises 15 residues. Germline CDR1 reads MNHNY; CDR2 reads SVGAGI (reference sequence).

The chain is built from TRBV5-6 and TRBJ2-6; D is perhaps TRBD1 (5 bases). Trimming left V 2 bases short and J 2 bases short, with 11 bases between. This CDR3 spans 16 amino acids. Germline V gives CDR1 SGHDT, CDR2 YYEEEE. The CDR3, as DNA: TGTGCCAGCAGCTTACTCTCAGGGACTGGGGCCAACGTCCTGACTTTC. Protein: CASSLLSGTGANVLTF. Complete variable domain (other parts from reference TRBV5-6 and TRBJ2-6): DAGVTQSPTHLIKTRGQQVTLRCSPKSGHDTVSWYQQALGQGPQFIFQYYEEEERQRGNFPDRFSGHQFPNYSSELNVNALLLGDSALYLCASSLLSGTGANVLTFGAGSRLTVL.

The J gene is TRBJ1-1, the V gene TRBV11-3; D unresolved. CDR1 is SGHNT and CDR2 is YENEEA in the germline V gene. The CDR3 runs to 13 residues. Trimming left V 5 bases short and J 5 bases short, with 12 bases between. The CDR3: CASSASDLTEAFF. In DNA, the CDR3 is TGTGCCAGCAGCGCCTCGGATCTAACTGAAGCTTTCTTT. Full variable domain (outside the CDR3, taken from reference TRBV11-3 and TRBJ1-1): EAGVVQSPRYKIIEKKQPVAFWCNPISGHNTLYWYLQNLGQGPELLIRYENEEAVDDSQLPKDRFSAERLKGVDSTLKIQPAELGDSAVYLCASSASDLTEAFFGQGTRLTVV.

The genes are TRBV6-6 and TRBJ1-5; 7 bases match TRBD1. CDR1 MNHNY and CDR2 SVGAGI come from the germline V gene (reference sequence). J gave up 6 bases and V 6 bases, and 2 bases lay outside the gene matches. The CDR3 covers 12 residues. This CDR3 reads CASRTGIQPQHF. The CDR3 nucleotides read TGTGCCAGCAGGACAGGGATTCAGCCCCAGCATTTT.